This T cell receptor beta chain was profiled in a study of cytomegalovirus exposure and HLA in healthy donors. Study findings and constraints: A later analysis linked 15,000 to 20,000 TCR beta sequences to HLA alleles at 0.05 false discovery rate.

Comment on this clone: Its matching antigen is unknown.

Primers for the PCR totalled 60 Vbeta and 13 Jbeta. Some clones are missing from TCRdb's copy, which holds only in-frame ones; the method was immunoSEQ multiplex PCR. The sample lists 95,000 to 150,000 clones; roughly 77% were seen once. This TCR derives from a woman aged 30 to 39 in good health and CMV-seronegative. The sequencing input was PBMCs.

The CDR3 coding sequence is TGTGCCAGCAGCCCCACAGGGGGATTGACTGAAGCTTTCTTT. Translation gives CASSPTGGLTEAFF. The chain couples TRBV5-4 to TRBJ1-1; 8 nucleotides agree with TRBD1. Germline V gives CDR1 SGHNT, CDR2 YYREEE (reference sequence). V dropped 4 bases and J dropped 5; count of bases not matched to a gene: 7. The CDR3 has 14 amino acids.